Listed below are T cell receptor beta chains from one sample, sequenced in a study of cytotoxic CD8 clonotypes in ibrutinib-treated CLL. Sequencing was performed with immunoSEQ multiplex PCR; in TCRdb, only in-frame clones are kept and a portion is missing. The sample includes hundreds of thousands of clones, 60% to 75% of them seen just once. Sample: PBMCs, taken after 24 months of ibrutinib treatment. Every receptor here comes from a human donor with chronic lymphocytic leukemia. The CDR3 runs from the conserved cysteine through the conserved F or W.

TRBV7-2 CASSFVSYGYTF
TRBV5-1 CASSFGGTAYEQYF
TRBV11-3 CASSSRTGTEAFF
TRBV9 CASSVEGDSYEQYF
TRBV10-3 CAISGLGSGTGVGVSNEQFF
TRBV5-6 CASSPPSGSYEQYF
TRBV4-1 CASSQEWASFYNEQFF
TRBV5-1 CASRSGQGAGGYGYTF
TRBV28 CASTQQGQNTGELFF
TRBV5-1 CASSWGGWSNQPQHF
TRBV7-9 CASSLTSGTYEQYF
TRBV5-4 CASSLMGSAGLEQYF
TRBV5-4 CASSLDRGVDTQYF
TRBV6-5 CASSYDLAGSYEQYF
TRBV6-5 CASRFHRDQPQHF
TRBV15 CATSRDPLGRSTDTQYF
TRBV6-5 CASRVQQDTEAFF